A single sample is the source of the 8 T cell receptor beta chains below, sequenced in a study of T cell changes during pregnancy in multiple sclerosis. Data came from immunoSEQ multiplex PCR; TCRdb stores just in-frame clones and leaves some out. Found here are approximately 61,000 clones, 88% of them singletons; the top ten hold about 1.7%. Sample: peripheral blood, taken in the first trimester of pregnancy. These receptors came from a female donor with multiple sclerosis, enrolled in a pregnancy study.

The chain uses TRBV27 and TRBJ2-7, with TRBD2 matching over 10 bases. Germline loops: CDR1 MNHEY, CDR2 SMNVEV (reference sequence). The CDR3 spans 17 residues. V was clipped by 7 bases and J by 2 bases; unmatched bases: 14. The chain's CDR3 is CASKRRSSGRFPYEQYF. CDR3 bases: TGTGCCAGCAAAAGAAGGTCTAGCGGGAGATTTCCCTACGAGCAGTACTTC.

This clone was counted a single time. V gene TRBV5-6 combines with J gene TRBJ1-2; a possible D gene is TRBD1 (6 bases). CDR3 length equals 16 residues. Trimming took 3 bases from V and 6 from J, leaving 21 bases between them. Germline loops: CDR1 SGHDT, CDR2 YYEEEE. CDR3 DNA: TGTGCCAGCAGCTCCACCCCCAGGGGCCTCGGGGATGGCTACACCTTC. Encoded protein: CASSSTPRGLGDGYTF.

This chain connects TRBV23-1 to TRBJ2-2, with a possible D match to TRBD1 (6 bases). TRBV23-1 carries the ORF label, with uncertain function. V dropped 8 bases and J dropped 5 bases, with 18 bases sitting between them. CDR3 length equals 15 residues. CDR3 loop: CASCSTGIETGELFF. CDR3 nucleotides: TGCGCCAGCTGCTCCACAGGGATAGAAACCGGGGAGCTGTTTTTT.

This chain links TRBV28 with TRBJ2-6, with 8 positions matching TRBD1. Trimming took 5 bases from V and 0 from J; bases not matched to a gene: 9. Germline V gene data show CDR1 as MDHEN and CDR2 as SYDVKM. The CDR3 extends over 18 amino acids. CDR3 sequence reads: CASSGLGTGSSGANVLTF. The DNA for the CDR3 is TGTGCCAGCAGTGGCCTTGGGACAGGATCCTCTGGGGCCAACGTCCTGACTTTC. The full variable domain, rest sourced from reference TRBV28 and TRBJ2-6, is DVKVTQSSRYLVKRTGEKVFLECVQDMDHENMFWYRQDPGLGLRLIYFSYDVKMKEKGDIPEGYSVSREKKERFSLILESASTNQTSMYLCASSGLGTGSSGANVLTFGAGSRLTVL.

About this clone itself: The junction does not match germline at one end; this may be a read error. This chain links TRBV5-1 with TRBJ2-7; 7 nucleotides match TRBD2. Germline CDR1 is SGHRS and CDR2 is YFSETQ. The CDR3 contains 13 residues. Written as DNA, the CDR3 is TGCGCCAGCCAGAAAAATCTAGCGGAAGACCTTTCTTTC. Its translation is CASQKNLAEDLSF.

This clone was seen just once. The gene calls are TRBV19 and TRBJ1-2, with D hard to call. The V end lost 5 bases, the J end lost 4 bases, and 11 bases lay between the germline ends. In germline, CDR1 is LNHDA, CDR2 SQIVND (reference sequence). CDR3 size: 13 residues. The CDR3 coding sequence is TGTGCCAGTAGTCATGACTTGTTCTATGGCTACACCTTC. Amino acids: CASSHDLFYGYTF.

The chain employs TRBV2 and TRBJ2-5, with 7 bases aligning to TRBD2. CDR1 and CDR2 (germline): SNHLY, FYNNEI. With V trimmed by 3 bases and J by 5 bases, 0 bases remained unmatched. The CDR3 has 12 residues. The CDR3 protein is CASSERGETQYF. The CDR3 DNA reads TGTGCCAGCAGTGAGCGGGGGGAGACCCAGTACTTC.

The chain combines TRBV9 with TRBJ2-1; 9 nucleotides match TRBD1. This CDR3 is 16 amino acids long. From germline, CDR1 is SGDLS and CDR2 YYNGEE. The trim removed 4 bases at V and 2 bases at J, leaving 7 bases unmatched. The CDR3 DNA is TGTGCCAGCAGCCCCCGGGACAGGGACACCTACAATGAGCAGTTCTTC. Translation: CASSPRDRDTYNEQFF.